One sample yielded the 10 T cell receptor beta chains listed below, sequenced in a study of T cell responses to AZD1222 COVID-19 vaccine. Profiling relied on immunoSEQ multiplex PCR, and the TCRdb table lists in-frame clones only, not all of them. The sample shows tens of thousands of clones, around nine tenths of them seen only once. The source material was peripheral blood, sampled on day 0 of AZD1222 vaccination. These receptors were taken from an adult in good health.

The chain uses TRBV19 and TRBJ1-4; D gene unclear. Trimming pared 3 bases from V and 7 bases from J, leaving 12 bases between. Germline assignment: CDR1 LNHDA and CDR2 SQIVND (reference sequence). The CDR3 length is 14 residues. The CDR3 region has the DNA TGTGCCAGTAGTATCGGAGGCAGAGGTGAAAAACTGTTTTTT. This encodes CASSIGGRGEKLFF.

This clone was recorded once. This sequence joins TRBV11-2 and TRBJ1-1, with TRBD1 identical over 10 bases. The germline V gene has CDR1 SGHAT and CDR2 FQNNGV. V shed 1 base and J 7 bases; nucleotides not matched to a gene: 6. CDR3 length: 15 residues. CDR3 in amino acids: CASSLGGQGFSEAFF. The CDR3 bases are TGTGCCAGCAGCTTAGGGGGACAGGGGTTCAGTGAAGCTTTCTTT.

The V and J genes are TRBV5-1 and TRBJ1-3; possibly TRBD1 for D (5 bases). The CDR3 consists of 16 residues. V was cut by 4 bases and J by 6 bases, with 20 bases left in between. Germline V gene lookup returns CDR1 SGHRS and CDR2 YFSETQ. The CDR3 bases are TGCGCCAGCAGCACGGGACTTTTTGATCGGGAAAACACCATATATTTT. Its translation is CASSTGLFDRENTIYF.

This chain uses TRBV7-9 with TRBJ1-1, with D uncertain. There are 11 residues in the CDR3. Germline V gives CDR1 SEHNR, CDR2 FQNEAQ (reference sequence). With 5 bases removed from V and 7 bases from J, the gap between germline ends came to 8 bases. The DNA for the CDR3 is TGTGCCAGCAGCGTGGAGGATGAAGCTTTCTTT. Translated, it gives CASSVEDEAFF.

This clone was seen only a few times. The rearrangement links TRBV9 to TRBJ1-2; D perhaps matches TRBD1 (6 bases). The germline gives CDR1 SGDLS, CDR2 YYNGEE. This CDR3 is 13 amino acids long. The ends were cut back, 3 bases at V and 1 base at J, with 7 bases in the middle. The CDR3 DNA reads TGTGCCAGCAGCGAAGGGGGTAACTATGGCTACACCTTC. Protein sequence: CASSEGGNYGYTF.

The V call is TRBV5-4, the J call TRBJ2-1; TRBD2 matches at 9 bases. Per germline, CDR1 SGHNT and CDR2 YYREEE (reference sequence). This CDR3 is built from 17 residues. V shed 4 bases, J shed 4 bases, and the junction held 12 bases outside the gene matches. CDR3 sequence reads: CASSARGGAGGYNEQFF. CDR3 DNA: TGTGCCAGCAGCGCCCGCGGGGGGGCCGGGGGGTACAATGAGCAGTTCTTC.

V gene TRBV7-2 combines with J gene TRBJ1-1; 8 positions agree with TRBD1. This CDR3 spans 17 amino acids. V was clipped by 0 bases and J by 5 bases; unmatched bases: 11. The germline V gene encodes CDR1 SGHTA and CDR2 FQGNSA. Here the CDR3 DNA reads TGTGCCAGCAGCTTAGCGCTTAGCCAGGGGGCGGGAACTGAAGCTTTCTTT. Its protein product is CASSLALSQGAGTEAFF. The whole variable domain, remainder taken from reference TRBV7-2 and TRBJ1-1, is GAGVSQSPSNKVTEKGKDVELRCDPISGHTALYWYRQSLGQGLEFLIYFQGNSAPDKSGLPSDRFSAERTGGSVSTLTIQRTQQEDSAVYLCASSLALSQGAGTEAFFGQGTRLTVV.

The DNA of the CDR3 is TGTGCCAGCAGCAGGACAGAGAACACTGAAGCTTTCTTT. As protein: CASSRTENTEAFF. The chain has TRBV6-6 and TRBJ1-1, with a tentative D call TRBD1 (6 bases). Trimming removed 6 bases at V and 1 base at J, with 9 bases between. CDR1 and CDR2 (germline): MNHNY, SVGAGI (reference sequence). The CDR3 loop spans 13 amino acids.

This clone was observed a handful of times. The chain recombines TRBV18 with TRBJ1-2; D not certain. The CDR3 totals 13 residues. Germline CDR1 KGHSH, CDR2 LQKENI. Between the trimmed V and J ends, which lost 3 bases and 6 bases, there was a span of 11 bases. The CDR3 DNA is TGTGCCAGCTCACCTCTCCAGACGGATGGCTACACCTTC. Translated: CASSPLQTDGYTF.

This sequence joins TRBV18 and TRBJ1-4; no definite D call. V was pared by 3 bases and J by 4 bases, with 3 bases between. The V gene's germline CDR1 is KGHSH and CDR2 LQKENI. The CDR3 is made up of 12 amino acids. The CDR3 bases are TGTGCCAGCTCACCTGTTAATGAAAAACTGTTTTTT. Protein product: CASSPVNEKLFF.